Detailed here is one T cell receptor (beta chain). The antigen is undetermined. This sample was taken from a study of cytomegalovirus exposure and HLA in healthy donors. PCR used 60 Vbeta primers and 13 Jbeta primers. TCRdb's copy holds only in-frame clones and misses some; the assay was immunoSEQ multiplex PCR. Altogether approximately 220,000 clones are present, about 81% being singletons, with the ten largest covering about 6%. Germline V gene lookup returns CDR1 SGHVS and CDR2 FNYEAQ. Trimming left V 5 bases short and J 2 bases short, with 6 bases between. The CDR3 loop spans 13 amino acids. General study findings and limits: For TCR beta chains, V- and J-gene trimming was later linked to a missense DCLRE1C variant. Among TCR beta chains, those listed as cytomegalovirus-associated numbered 164. Clonal expansion, a later analysis showed, was greater in HLA-associated TCR beta chains than in equally common others.

The clonotype originates from a man aged 40-49 years in good health and CMV-seropositive. Sequenced sample: PBMCs. The chain has TRBV7-6 and TRBJ2-2, with TRBD1 as a possible D gene (5 bases). The CDR3: CASSRTNTGELFF. The CDR3 nucleotides are TGTGCCAGCAGCCGGACAAACACCGGGGAGCTGTTTTTT.